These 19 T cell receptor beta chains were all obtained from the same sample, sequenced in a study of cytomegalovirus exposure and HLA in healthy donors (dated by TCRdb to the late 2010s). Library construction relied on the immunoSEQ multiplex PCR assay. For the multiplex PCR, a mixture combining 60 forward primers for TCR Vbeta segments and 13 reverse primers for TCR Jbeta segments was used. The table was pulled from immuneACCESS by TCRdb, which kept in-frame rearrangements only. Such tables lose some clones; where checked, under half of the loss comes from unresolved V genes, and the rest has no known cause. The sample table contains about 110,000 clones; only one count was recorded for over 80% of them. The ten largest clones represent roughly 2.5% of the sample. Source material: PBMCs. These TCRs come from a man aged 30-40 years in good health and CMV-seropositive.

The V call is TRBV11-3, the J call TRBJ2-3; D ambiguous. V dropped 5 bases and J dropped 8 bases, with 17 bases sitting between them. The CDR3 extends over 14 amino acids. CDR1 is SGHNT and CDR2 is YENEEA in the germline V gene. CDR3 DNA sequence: TGTGCCAGCAGCCCCCGACCCGAGACGGGTACGCAGTATTTT. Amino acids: CASSPRPETGTQYF. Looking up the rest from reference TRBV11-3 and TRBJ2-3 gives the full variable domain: EAGVVQSPRYKIIEKKQPVAFWCNPISGHNTLYWYLQNLGQGPELLIRYENEEAVDDSQLPKDRFSAERLKGVDSTLKIQPAELGDSAVYLCASSPRPETGTQYFGPGTRLTVL.

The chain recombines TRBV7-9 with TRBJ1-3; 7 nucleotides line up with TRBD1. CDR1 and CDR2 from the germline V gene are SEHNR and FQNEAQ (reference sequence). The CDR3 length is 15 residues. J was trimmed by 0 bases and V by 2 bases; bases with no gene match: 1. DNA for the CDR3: TGTGCCAGCAGCTTAAGGGGGCCCTCTGGAAACACCATATATTTT. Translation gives CASSLRGPSGNTIYF.

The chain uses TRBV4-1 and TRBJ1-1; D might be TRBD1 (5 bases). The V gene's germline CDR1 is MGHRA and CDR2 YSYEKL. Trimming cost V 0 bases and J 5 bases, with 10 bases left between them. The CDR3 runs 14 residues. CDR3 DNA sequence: TGCGCCAGCAGCCAAGACAGGGTTCCGACTGAAGCTTTCTTT. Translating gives CASSQDRVPTEAFF.

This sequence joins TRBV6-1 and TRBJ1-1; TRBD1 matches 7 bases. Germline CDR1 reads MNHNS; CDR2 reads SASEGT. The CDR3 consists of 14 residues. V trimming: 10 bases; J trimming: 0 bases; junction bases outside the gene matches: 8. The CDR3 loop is CATWDSVMNTEAFF. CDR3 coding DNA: TGTGCCACCTGGGACAGTGTAATGAACACTGAAGCTTTCTTT.

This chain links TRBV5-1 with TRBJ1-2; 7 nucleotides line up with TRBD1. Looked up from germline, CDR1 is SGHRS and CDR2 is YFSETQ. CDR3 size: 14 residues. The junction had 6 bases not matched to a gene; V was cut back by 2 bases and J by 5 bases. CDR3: CASSFMDRNYGYTF. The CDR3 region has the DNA TGCGCCAGCAGCTTCATGGACAGGAATTATGGCTACACCTTC.

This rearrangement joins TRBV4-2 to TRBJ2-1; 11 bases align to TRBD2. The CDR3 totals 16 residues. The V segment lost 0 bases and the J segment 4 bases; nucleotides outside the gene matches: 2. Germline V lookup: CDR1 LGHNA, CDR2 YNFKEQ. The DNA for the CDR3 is TGTGCCAGCAGCCAAGAGGGGACTAGCGGATACAATGAGCAGTTCTTC. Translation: CASSQEGTSGYNEQFF.

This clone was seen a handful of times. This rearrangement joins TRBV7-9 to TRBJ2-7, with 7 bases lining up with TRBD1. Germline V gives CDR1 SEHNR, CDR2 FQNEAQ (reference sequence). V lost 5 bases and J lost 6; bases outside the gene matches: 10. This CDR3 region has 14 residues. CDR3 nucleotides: TGTGCCAGCAGCCGACAGGGTGGGGTCTCCGAGCAGTACTTC. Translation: CASSRQGGVSEQYF.

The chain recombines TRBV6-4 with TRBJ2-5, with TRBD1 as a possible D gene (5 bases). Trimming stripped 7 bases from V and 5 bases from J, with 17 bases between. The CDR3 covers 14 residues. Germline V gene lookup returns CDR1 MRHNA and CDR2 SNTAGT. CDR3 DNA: TGTGCCAGCATTGTACAAACAGGTACGGAGACCCAGTACTTC. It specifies CASIVQTGTETQYF.

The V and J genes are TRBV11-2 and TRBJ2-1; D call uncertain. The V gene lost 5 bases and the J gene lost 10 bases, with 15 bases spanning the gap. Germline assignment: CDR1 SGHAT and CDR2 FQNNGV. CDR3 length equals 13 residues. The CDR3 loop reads CASSPSVFLEQFF. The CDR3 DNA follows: TGTGCCAGCAGCCCGTCAGTGTTTTTGGAGCAGTTCTTC. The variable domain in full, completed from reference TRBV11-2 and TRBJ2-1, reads EAGVAQSPRYKIIEKRQSVAFWCNPISGHATLYWYQQILGQGPKLLIQFQNNGVVDDSQLPKDRFSAERLKGVDSTLKIQPAKLEDSAVYLCASSPSVFLEQFFGPGTRLTVL.

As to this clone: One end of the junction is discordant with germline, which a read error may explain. The CDR3 DNA reads TGTTCCAGCAGCCTCCAGGGAACTGAAGCTTTCTTT. Translated, it gives CSSSLQGTEAFF. This chain links TRBV7-9 with TRBJ1-1, with a weak D call TRBD1 (5 bases). The CDR3 length is 12 residues. Germline V gene lookup returns CDR1 SEHNR and CDR2 FQNEAQ (reference sequence).

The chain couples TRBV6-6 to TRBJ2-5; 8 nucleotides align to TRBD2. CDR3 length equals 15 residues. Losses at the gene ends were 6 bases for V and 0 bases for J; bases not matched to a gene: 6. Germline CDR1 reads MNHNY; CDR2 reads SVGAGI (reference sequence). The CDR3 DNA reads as TGTGCCAGCAGGCTCCGGGGGGGGTACCAAGAGACCCAGTACTTC. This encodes CASRLRGGYQETQYF.

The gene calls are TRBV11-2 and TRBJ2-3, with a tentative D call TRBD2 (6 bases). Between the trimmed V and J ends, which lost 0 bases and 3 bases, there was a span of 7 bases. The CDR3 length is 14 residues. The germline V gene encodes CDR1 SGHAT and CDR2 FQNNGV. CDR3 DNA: TGTGCCAGCAGCTTAGACCGGGGGACAGATACGCAGTATTTT. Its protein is CASSLDRGTDTQYF.

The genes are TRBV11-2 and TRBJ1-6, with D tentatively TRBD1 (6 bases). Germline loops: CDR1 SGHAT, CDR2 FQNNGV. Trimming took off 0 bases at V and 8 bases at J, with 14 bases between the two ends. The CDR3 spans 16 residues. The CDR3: CASSLEPDRKDSPLHF. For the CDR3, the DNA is TGTGCCAGCAGCTTAGAACCCGACAGGAAGGATTCACCCCTCCACTTT.

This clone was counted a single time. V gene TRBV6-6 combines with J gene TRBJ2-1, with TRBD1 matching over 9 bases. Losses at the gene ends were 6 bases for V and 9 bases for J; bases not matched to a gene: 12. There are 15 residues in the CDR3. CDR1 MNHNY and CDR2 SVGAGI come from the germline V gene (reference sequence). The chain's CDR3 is CASRMGTGSIGEQFF. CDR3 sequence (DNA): TGTGCCAGCAGAATGGGGACAGGGTCTATTGGTGAGCAGTTCTTC.

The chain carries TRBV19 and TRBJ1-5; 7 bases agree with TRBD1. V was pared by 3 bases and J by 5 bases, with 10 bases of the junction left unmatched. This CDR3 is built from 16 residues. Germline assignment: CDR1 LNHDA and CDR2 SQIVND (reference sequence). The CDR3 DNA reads TGTGCCAGTAGTATCGATCCCCAGGGGGTTGATCAGCCCCAGCATTTT. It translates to CASSIDPQGVDQPQHF. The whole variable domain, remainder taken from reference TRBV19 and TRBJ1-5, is DGGITQSPKYLFRKEGQNVTLSCEQNLNHDAMYWYRQDPGQGLRLIYYSQIVNDFQKGDIAEGYSVSREKKESFPLTVTSAQKNPTAFYLCASSIDPQGVDQPQHFGDGTRLSIL.

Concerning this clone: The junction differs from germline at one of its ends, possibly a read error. The CDR3, as DNA: TGTTCCAGCAGCAAGACAGGGACCGAAGCTTTCTTT. Encoded protein: CSSSKTGTEAFF. This sequence joins TRBV7-9 and TRBJ1-1, with 7 bases identical to TRBD1. This CDR3 is 12 amino acids long. Germline loops: CDR1 SEHNR, CDR2 FQNEAQ (reference sequence).

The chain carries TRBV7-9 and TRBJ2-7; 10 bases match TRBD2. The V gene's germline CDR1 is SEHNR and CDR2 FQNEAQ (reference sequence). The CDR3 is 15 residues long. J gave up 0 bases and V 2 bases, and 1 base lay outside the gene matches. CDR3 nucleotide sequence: TGTGCCAGCAGCTTACTAGCGGGGGACTCCTACGAGCAGTACTTC. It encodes CASSLLAGDSYEQYF.

The CDR3 here is CASSLAVGNTIYF. For the CDR3, the DNA is TGCGCCAGCAGCTTGGCCGTCGGAAACACCATATATTTT. The gene calls are TRBV5-1 and TRBJ1-3, with unresolved D. Germline V gene lookup returns CDR1 SGHRS and CDR2 YFSETQ. The CDR3 is 13 residues long. Trimming removed 0 bases at V and 4 bases at J, with 5 bases between. The variable domain in full, with the rest retrieved from reference TRBV5-1 and TRBJ1-3, is KAGVTQTPRYLIKTRGQQVTLSCSPISGHRSVSWYQQTPGQGLQFLFEYFSETQRNKGNFPGRFSGRQFSNSRSEMNVSTLELGDSALYLCASSLAVGNTIYFGEGSWLTVV.

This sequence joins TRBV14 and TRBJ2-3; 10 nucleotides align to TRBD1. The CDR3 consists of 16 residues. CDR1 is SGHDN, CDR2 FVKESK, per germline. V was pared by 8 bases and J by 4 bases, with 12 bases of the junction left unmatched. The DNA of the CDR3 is TGTGCCAGCTCCAACCGGGACAGGGGAAGGTCAGATACGCAGTATTTT. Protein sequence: CASSNRDRGRSDTQYF.